Listed below are T cell receptor beta chains from one sample, sequenced in a study of T cells expressing NK-cell markers. TCRdb reworked the 5' RACE reads into one entry per CDR3 protein, no DNA. The listing contains almost 450,000 distinct CDR3 sequences. The sequenced sample was blood T cells: a sorted CD56 or NKG2C T cell subset, CD4+ or CD8+ T cells, or bulk PBMC T cells (not recorded which). These receptors were obtained from a woman between 18 and 70 years old in good health. Each CDR3 is given with its conserved first and last residue. The order of the fields is CDR3 length, J gene, V gene, CDR3 protein.

>15|TRBJ2-1|TRBV7-6
CASSLRTSPYNEQFF
>14|TRBJ1-6|TRBV10-3
CAISEWGQDSPLHF
>13|TRBJ2-5|TRBV18
CASSRSEQETQYF
>14|TRBJ2-7|TRBV28
CASSFSGRDGEQYF
>13|TRBJ2-7|TRBV12-3/TRBV12-4
CASSPRPGYEQYF
>15|TRBJ1-2|TRBV3-1
CASSQATTGTYGYTF
>14|TRBJ2-3|TRBV3-1
CASSQEGVPETQYF
>16|TRBJ1-1|TRBV6-1
CASSSGEGRMNTEAFF
>13|TRBJ2-5|TRBV10-3
CAINEGNGETQYF
>12|TRBJ2-5|TRBV20-1
CSARARSETQYF
>14|TRBJ2-3|TRBV11-3
CASSLGSPTDTQYF
>12|TRBJ2-1|TRBV25-1
CASGYGYNEQFF
>15|TRBJ2-3|TRBV4-2
CASSQEPGISDTQYF
>16|TRBJ2-3|TRBV12-3/TRBV12-4
CASTPVRGGATDTQYF
>18|TRBJ2-2|TRBV15
CATSTPEVRGRGNRELFF
>14|TRBJ2-5|TRBV20-1
CSAIRTSGKETQYF
>15|TRBJ1-4|TRBV6-2/TRBV6-3
CASRETGTVHEKLFF
>13|TRBJ1-5|TRBV20-1
CSASHPRNQPQHF
>12|TRBJ2-1|TRBV20-1
CSATSGGGEQFF
>16|TRBJ1-2|TRBV7-3
CASSPQAGPPGYGYTF
>15|TRBJ2-5|TRBV5-1
CASYPAPRATETQYF
>14|TRBJ1-1|TRBV20-1
CSARVGGLDAEAFF
>19|TRBJ2-1|TRBV7-2
CASSLGPVLAGALYNEQFF